This T cell receptor (beta chain) was obtained from a study of radiotherapy plus CTLA-4 blockade in lung cancer. This clone has only a few counts. V was cut by 6 bases and J by 0 bases, with 8 bases left in between. The CDR3 runs to 13 residues. Germline V CDR1 and CDR2: MNHNS, SASEGT. Measured with immunoSEQ multiplex PCR; TCRdb has only the in-frame clones, and not every one. The sample lists approximately 52,000 clones; roughly 83% were seen once. The sample was peripheral blood, taken from a patient treated with radiotherapy plus ipilimumab. This clonotype originated in a human donor with non-small cell lung cancer who had a complete response to radiotherapy plus ipilimumab. The chain combines TRBV6-1 with TRBJ1-1; D unclear. The CDR3 coding sequence is TGTGCCAGCAGGCAGACTATGAACACTGAAGCTTTCTTT. As protein: CASRQTMNTEAFF.